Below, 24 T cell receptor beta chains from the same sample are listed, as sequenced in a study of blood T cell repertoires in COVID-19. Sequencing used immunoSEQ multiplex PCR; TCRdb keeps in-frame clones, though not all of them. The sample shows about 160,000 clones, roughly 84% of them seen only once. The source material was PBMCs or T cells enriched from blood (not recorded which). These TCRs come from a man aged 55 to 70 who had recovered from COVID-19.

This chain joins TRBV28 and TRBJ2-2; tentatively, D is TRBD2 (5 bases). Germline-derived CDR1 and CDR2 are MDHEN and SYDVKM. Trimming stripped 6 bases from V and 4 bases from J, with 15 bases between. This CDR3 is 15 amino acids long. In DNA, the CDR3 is TGTGCCAGCAGCTCCCGGCGGGCAGGCACCGGGGAGCTGTTTTTT. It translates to CASSSRRAGTGELFF. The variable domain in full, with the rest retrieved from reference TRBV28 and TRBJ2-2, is DVKVTQSSRYLVKRTGEKVFLECVQDMDHENMFWYRQDPGLGLRLIYFSYDVKMKEKGDIPEGYSVSREKKERFSLILESASTNQTSMYLCASSSRRAGTGELFFGEGSRLTVL.

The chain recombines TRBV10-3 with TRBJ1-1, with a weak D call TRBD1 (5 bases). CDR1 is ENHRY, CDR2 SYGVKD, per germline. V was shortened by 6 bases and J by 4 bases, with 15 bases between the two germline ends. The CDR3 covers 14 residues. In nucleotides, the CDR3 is TGTGCCATCAGGGAGGCGGGGGACTCCACTGAAGCTTTCTTT. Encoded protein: CAIREAGDSTEAFF.

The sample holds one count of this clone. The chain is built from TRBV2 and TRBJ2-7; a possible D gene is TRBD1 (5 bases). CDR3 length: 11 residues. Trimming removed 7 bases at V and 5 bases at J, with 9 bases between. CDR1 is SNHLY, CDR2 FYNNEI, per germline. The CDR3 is CASTRDHEQYF. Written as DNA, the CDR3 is TGTGCCAGCACCAGGGATCACGAGCAGTACTTC.

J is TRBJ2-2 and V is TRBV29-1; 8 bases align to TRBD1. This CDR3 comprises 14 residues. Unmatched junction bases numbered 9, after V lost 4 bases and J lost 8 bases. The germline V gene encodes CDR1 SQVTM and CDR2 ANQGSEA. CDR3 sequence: CSVGVTGVMGELFF. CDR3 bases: TGCAGCGTTGGGGTGACAGGGGTCATGGGGGAGCTGTTTTTT.

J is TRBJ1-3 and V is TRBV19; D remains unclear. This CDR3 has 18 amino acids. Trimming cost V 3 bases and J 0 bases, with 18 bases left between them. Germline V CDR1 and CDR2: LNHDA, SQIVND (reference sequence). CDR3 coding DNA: TGTGCCAGTAGTATCTCGTTTTTTGGCGGGTCCTCTGGAAACACCATATATTTT. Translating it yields CASSISFFGGSSGNTIYF.

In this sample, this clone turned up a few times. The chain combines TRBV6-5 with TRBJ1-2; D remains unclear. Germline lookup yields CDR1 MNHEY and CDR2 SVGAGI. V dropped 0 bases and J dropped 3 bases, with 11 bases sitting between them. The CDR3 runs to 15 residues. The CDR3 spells CASSYSRWLDYGYTF. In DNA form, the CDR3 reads TGTGCCAGCAGTTACTCGAGATGGTTAGACTATGGCTACACCTTC.

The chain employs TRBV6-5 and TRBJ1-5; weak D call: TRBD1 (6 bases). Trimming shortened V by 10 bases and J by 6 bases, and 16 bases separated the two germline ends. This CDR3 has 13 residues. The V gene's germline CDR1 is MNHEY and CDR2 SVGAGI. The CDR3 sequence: CATGGAQGQPQHF. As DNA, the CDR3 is TGTGCCACCGGGGGGGCGCAGGGTCAGCCCCAGCATTTT.

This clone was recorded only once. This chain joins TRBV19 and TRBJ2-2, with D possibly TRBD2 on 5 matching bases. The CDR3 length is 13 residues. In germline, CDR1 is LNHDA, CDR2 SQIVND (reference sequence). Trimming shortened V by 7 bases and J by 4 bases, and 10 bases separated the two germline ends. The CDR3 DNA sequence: TGTGCCAGTATCCGGGGATTCACCGGGGAGCTGTTTTTT. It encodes CASIRGFTGELFF. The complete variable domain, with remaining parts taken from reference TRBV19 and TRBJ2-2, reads DGGITQSPKYLFRKEGQNVTLSCEQNLNHDAMYWYRQDPGQGLRLIYYSQIVNDFQKGDIAEGYSVSREKKESFPLTVTSAQKNPTAFYLCASIRGFTGELFFGEGSRLTVL.

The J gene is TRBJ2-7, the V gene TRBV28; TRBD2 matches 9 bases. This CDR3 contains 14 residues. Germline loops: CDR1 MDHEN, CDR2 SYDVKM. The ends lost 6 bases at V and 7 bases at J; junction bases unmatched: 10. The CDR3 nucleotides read TGTGCCAGCAGGAAGGCGGGAGGGCCAGGAGAGCAGTACTTC. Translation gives CASRKAGGPGEQYF.

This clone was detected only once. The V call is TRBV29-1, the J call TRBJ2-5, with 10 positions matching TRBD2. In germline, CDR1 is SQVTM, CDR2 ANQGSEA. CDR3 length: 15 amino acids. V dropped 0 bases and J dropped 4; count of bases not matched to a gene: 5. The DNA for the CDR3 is TGCAGCGTTGAAGATCCTAGCGGGAGTACAGAGACCCAGTACTTC. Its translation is CSVEDPSGSTETQYF.

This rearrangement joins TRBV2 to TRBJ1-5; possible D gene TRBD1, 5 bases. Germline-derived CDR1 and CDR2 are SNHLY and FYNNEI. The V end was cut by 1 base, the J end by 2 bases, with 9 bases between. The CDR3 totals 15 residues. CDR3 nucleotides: TGTGCCAGCAGTGAAGGGGGCGGGGGCAATCAGCCCCAGCATTTT. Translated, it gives CASSEGGGGNQPQHF.

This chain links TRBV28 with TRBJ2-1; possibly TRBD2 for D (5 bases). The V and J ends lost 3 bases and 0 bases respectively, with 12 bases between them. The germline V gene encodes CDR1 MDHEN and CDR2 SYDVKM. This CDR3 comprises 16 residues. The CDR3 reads CASSFSDSSSYNEQFF. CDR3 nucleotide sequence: TGTGCCAGCAGTTTCTCGGACTCAAGCTCCTACAATGAGCAGTTCTTC.

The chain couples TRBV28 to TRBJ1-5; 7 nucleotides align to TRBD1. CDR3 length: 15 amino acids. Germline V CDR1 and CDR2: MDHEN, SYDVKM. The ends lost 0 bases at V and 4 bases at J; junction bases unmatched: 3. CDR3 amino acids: CASSLWAGGNQPQHF. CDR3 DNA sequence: TGTGCCAGCAGTTTATGGGCAGGGGGAAATCAGCCCCAGCATTTT.

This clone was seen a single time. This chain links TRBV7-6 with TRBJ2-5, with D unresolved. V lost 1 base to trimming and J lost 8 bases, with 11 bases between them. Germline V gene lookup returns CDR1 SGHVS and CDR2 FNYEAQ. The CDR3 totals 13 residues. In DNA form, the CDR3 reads TGTGCCAGCAGCTTAGAAAAGCGAGACACCCAGTACTTC. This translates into CASSLEKRDTQYF.

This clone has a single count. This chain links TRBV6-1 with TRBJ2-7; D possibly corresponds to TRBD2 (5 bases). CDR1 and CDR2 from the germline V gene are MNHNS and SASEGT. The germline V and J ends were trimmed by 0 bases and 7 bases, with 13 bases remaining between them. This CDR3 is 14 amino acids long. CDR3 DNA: TGTGCCAGCAGTGAAGCCTACCGGCGAGGGGAGCAGTACTTC. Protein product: CASSEAYRRGEQYF.

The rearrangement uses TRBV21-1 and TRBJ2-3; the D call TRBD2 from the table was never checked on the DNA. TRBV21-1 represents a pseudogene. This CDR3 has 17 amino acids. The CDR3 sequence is CASSKLASGGLADTQYF. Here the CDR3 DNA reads TGTGCCAGCAGCAAACTCGCTAGCGGGGGGTTGGCAGATACGCAGTATTTT.

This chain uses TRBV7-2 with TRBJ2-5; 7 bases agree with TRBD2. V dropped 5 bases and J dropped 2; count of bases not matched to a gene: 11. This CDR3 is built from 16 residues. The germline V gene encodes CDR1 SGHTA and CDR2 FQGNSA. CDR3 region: CASSPVGRGFQETQYF. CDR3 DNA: TGTGCCAGCAGCCCTGTGGGGCGGGGGTTTCAAGAGACCCAGTACTTC.

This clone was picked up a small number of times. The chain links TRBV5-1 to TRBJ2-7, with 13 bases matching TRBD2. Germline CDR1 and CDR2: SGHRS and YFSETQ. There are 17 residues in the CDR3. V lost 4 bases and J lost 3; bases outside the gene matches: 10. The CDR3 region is CASSRGGTSGIRYEQYF. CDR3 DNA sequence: TGCGCCAGCAGCCGAGGCGGGACTAGCGGGATTCGCTACGAGCAGTACTTC.

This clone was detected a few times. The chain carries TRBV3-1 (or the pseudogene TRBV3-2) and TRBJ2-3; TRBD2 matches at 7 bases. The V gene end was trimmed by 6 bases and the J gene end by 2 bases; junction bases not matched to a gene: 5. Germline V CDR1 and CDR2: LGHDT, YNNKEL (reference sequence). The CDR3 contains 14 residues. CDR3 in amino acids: CASRRGLNTDTQYF. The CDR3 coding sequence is TGTGCCAGCAGGCGGGGACTAAACACAGATACGCAGTATTTT.

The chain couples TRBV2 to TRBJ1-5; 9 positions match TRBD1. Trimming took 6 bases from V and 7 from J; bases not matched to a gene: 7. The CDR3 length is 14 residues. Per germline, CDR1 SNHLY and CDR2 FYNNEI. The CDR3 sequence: CASSERTGDQPQHF. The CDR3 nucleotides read TGTGCCAGCAGCGAGAGGACAGGGGACCAGCCCCAGCATTTT.

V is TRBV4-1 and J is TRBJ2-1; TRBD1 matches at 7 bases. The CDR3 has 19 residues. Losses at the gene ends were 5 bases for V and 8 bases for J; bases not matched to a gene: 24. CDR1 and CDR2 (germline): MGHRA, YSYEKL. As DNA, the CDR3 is TGCGCCAGCAGCTATCGCCCCCTCACAGGGGAAGATTACCTGGATGAGCAGTTCTTC. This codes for CASSYRPLTGEDYLDEQFF.

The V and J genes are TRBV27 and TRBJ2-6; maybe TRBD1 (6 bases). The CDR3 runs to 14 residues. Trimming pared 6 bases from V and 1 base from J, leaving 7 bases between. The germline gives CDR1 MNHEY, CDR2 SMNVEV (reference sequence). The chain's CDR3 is CASSTGSGANVLTF. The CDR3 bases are TGTGCCAGCAGCACAGGGTCTGGGGCCAACGTCCTGACTTTC.

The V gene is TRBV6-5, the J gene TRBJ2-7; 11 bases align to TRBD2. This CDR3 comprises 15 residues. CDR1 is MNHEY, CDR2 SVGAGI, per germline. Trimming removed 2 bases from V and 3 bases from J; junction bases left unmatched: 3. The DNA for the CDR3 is TGTGCCAGCAGTTACGCCGGGACTAGCGGCTACGAGCAGTACTTC. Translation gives CASSYAGTSGYEQYF.

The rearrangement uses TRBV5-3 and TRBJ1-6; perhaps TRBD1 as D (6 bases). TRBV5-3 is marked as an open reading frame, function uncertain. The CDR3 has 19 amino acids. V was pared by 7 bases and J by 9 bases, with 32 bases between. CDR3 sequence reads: CARGSPPGVTRDWFSPLHF. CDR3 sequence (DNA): TGTGCCAGAGGCTCGCCCCCAGGGGTTACCCGAGATTGGTTTTCACCCCTCCACTTT.